This T cell receptor beta chain was sequenced in a study of T cell changes during pregnancy in multiple sclerosis. Profiled with immunoSEQ multiplex PCR; TCRdb holds only in-frame clones, not every one. The sample shows around 40,000 clones, 85% to 95% of them seen only once. This clone has only a few counts. This CDR3 has 15 residues. Trimming pared 3 bases from V and 1 base from J, leaving 12 bases between. Germline V gene lookup returns CDR1 LNHDA and CDR2 SQIVND (reference sequence). The chain links TRBV19 to TRBJ1-1; the D gene is possibly TRBD1 (5 bases). The TCR comes from a female donor with multiple sclerosis, enrolled in a pregnancy study. The input for sequencing was CD8+ T cells from peripheral blood mononuclear cells, taken in the third trimester of pregnancy. CDR3 sequence: CASSIYGHSNTEAFF. The CDR3 DNA is TGTGCCAGTAGTATTTACGGACACTCGAACACTGAAGCTTTCTTT.